Here is one T cell receptor (beta chain) with its context. What it binds is unknown. CD8+CD57+ cell expansion, shown by flow cytometry, had occurred in the patients selected for sequencing. There was no therapy given to any patient before the blood sampling took place. Genomic DNA constituted the template upon which TCR beta VDJ and CDR3 profiling was performed. TCRdb itself ran the reads through MiXCR, one entry per CDR3 protein. The sample carries about 120,000 distinct CDR3 sequences, 55% to 70% recorded once. The data were obtained in a study of CD8+CD57+ T cells in acquired aplastic anemia. Whole-study results and caveats: The study found no significant CD8+ Simpson's diversity difference between patients and controls.

Germline lookup yields CDR1 SQVTM and CDR2 ANQGSEA. The CDR3 consists of 12 residues. The V gene is TRBV29-1, the J gene TRBJ2-2; 10 bases align to TRBD2. The source of this sequence is a human donor with aplastic anemia. The sequenced material came from sorted CD4+, CD8+, or CD8+CD57+ T cells (not recorded which) from PBMCs. The DNA for the CDR3 is TGCGGTCTAGCGGGAGTGAACGGGGAGCTGTTTTTT. It translates to CGLAGVNGELFF.